This T cell receptor beta chain was identified during a study of cytomegalovirus exposure and HLA in healthy donors. Primers included in the PCR were 60 Vbeta and 13 Jbeta primers. Generated by immunoSEQ multiplex PCR, the TCRdb table keeps only in-frame clones and is missing some. The repertoire consists of about 140,000 clones, with 80% occurring once and the leading ten covering less than 1.5%. CDR3 size: 12 residues. The germline V gene encodes CDR1 MGHRA and CDR2 YSYEKL. Trimming removed 0 bases at V and 10 bases at J, with 7 bases between. V is TRBV4-1 and J is TRBJ2-1; D unresolved. Sequencing was carried out using PBMCs. The clonotype was recovered from a female donor in good health and CMV-seronegative. The CDR3 loop reads CASSQDLDEQFF. Written as DNA, the CDR3 is TGCGCCAGCAGCCAAGATCTAGACGAGCAGTTCTTC.